This T cell receptor beta chain was sequenced in a study of regulatory dendritic cells for organ transplantation. The CDR3 has 13 residues. The germline V and J ends were trimmed by 1 base and 3 bases, with 6 bases remaining between them. Germline V CDR1 and CDR2: LGHNA, YNFKEQ. Profiling relied on immunoSEQ multiplex PCR, and the TCRdb table lists in-frame clones only, not all of them. The sample contains 30,000 or so clones, roughly 85% of which appear only once. The chain has TRBV4-2 and TRBJ1-1; D gene uncertain. This clonotype was obtained from a human donor in good health. What was sequenced was naive CD4+ T cells from blood. Subset of the sample: CD45RA+ naive T cells. The DNA for the CDR3 is TGTGCCAGCAGCCAAGGAACAGACACTGAAGCTTTCTTT. Translation: CASSQGTDTEAFF.